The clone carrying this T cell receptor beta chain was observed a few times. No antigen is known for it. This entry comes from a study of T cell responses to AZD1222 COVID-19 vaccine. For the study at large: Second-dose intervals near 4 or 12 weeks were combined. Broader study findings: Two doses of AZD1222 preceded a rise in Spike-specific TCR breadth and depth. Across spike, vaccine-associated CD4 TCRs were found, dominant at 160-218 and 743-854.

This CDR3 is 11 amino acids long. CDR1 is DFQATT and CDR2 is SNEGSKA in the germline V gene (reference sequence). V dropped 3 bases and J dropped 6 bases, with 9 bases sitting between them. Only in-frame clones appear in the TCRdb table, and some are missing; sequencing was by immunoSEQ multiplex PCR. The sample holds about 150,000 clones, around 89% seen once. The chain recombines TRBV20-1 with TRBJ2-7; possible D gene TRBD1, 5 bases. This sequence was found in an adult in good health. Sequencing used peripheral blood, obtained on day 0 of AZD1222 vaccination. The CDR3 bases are TGCAGTGCTAGCAGGGATTTCGAGCAGTACTTC. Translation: CSASRDFEQYF.